Listed here are 9 T cell receptor beta chains from one sample, sequenced in a study of cytomegalovirus exposure and HLA in healthy donors. Profiled with immunoSEQ multiplex PCR; TCRdb holds only in-frame clones, not every one. The top ten hold roughly 15% of the sample, which has 150,000 to 200,000 clones, 85% seen once. The sample taken for sequencing was PBMCs. The receptors originated from a man aged 18 to 35 in good health and CMV-seropositive.

CDR3 sequence: CASSSTDISNQPQHF. DNA of the CDR3: TGTGCCAGCAGCTCTACCGACATTAGCAATCAGCCCCAGCATTTT. The chain uses TRBV7-9 and TRBJ1-5; no firm D call. V was trimmed by 4 bases and J by 0 bases, leaving 10 bases between them. The CDR3 runs to 15 residues. Germline CDR1 and CDR2: SEHNR and FQNEAQ (reference sequence).

The genes are TRBV7-9 and TRBJ2-7; a weak D match, TRBD1 (6 bases). CDR3 length: 17 residues. Per germline, CDR1 SEHNR and CDR2 FQNEAQ (reference sequence). Trimming stripped 4 bases from V and 2 bases from J, with 21 bases between. CDR3 nucleotide sequence: TGTGCCAGCAGCTCGCTTGGTTGGGGGCGATTTCCCTACGAGCAGTACTTC. Protein sequence: CASSSLGWGRFPYEQYF.

The chain employs TRBV7-2 and TRBJ1-3; the D gene is possibly TRBD1 (5 bases). The CDR3 covers 13 residues. The V gene's germline CDR1 is SGHTA and CDR2 FQGNSA. V lost 2 bases and J lost 8, with 10 bases in between. The CDR3 DNA sequence: TGTGCCAGCAGCTTAATGACAGAGGACACCATATATTTT. Amino acids: CASSLMTEDTIYF.

The V gene is TRBV27, the J gene TRBJ2-7, with TRBD2 as a possible D gene (6 bases). The germline V gene encodes CDR1 MNHEY and CDR2 SMNVEV (reference sequence). V lost 6 bases to trimming and J lost 0 bases, with 15 bases between them. The CDR3 covers 15 residues. The CDR3 nucleotides read TGTGCCAGCAGCCTTTCTAGCGCCTCCTCCTACGAGCAGTACTTC. Translation: CASSLSSASSYEQYF.

The rearrangement joins TRBV28 to TRBJ2-5, with D uncertain. Germline lookup yields CDR1 MDHEN and CDR2 SYDVKM. Trimming took off 6 bases at V and 9 bases at J, with 11 bases between the two ends. This CDR3 contains 11 residues. Here the CDR3 DNA reads TGTGCCAGCAGCCGGTCAATGTCCCAGTACTTC. It codes for CASSRSMSQYF. Full variable domain (missing parts from reference TRBV28 and TRBJ2-5): DVKVTQSSRYLVKRTGEKVFLECVQDMDHENMFWYRQDPGLGLRLIYFSYDVKMKEKGDIPEGYSVSREKKERFSLILESASTNQTSMYLCASSRSMSQYFGPGTRLLVL.

J is TRBJ2-3 and V is TRBV5-4; D perhaps matches TRBD2 (6 bases). V was trimmed by 0 bases and J by 4 bases, leaving 9 bases between them. Per the germline V gene, CDR1 is SGHNT and CDR2 is YYREEE (reference sequence). The CDR3 has 14 amino acids. The CDR3 loop is CASSLVSGPDTQYF. The DNA of the CDR3 is TGTGCCAGCAGCTTGGTAAGCGGGCCAGATACGCAGTATTTT.

The chain couples TRBV7-9 to TRBJ2-5; 10 nucleotides line up with TRBD1. The V gene's germline CDR1 is SEHNR and CDR2 FQNEAQ (reference sequence). The CDR3 has 16 amino acids. Trimming took 1 base from V and 2 from J; bases not matched to a gene: 4. The CDR3 reads CASSLGDRGLQETQYF. In DNA, the CDR3 is TGTGCCAGCAGCTTAGGGGACAGGGGTTTGCAAGAGACCCAGTACTTC.

The genes are TRBV6-1 and TRBJ2-5; D is possibly TRBD2 (5 bases). Trimming took off 6 bases at V and 2 bases at J, with 13 bases between the two ends. The CDR3 is made up of 14 amino acids. In germline, CDR1 is MNHNS, CDR2 SASEGT. CDR3 region: CASSSGPGQETQYF. CDR3 DNA: TGTGCCAGCAGCAGCGGTCCGGGACAAGAGACCCAGTACTTC.

Remarks on this clone: Other nucleotide sequences in the sample specify the same CDR3. This chain joins TRBV28 and TRBJ1-2; 7 bases agree with TRBD1. Germline V gene sequence: CDR1 MDHEN, CDR2 SYDVKM. This CDR3 region has 13 residues. V was pared by 5 bases and J by 2 bases, with 2 bases of the junction left unmatched. CDR3 in amino acids: CASSPQGNYGYTF. CDR3 in DNA: TGTGCCAGCAGTCCACAGGGGAACTATGGCTACACCTTC.